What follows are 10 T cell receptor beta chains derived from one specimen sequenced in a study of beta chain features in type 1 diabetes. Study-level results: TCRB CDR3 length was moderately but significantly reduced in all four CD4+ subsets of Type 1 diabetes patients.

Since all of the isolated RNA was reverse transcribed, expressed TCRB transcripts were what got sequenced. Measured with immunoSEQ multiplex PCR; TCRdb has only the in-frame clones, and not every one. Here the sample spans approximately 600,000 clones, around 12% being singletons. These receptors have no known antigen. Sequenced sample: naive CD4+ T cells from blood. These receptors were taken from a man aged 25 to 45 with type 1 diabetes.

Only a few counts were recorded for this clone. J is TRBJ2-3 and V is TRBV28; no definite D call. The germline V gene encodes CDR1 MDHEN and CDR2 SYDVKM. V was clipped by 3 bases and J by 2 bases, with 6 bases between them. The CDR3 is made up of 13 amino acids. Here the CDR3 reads CASSLAITDTQYF. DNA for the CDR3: TGTGCCAGCAGTTTGGCAATCACAGATACGCAGTATTTT.

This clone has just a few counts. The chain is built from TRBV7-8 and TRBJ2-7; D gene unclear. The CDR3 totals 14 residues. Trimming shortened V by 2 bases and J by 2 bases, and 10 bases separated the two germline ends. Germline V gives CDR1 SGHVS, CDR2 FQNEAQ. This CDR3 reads CASSLLQGPYEQYF. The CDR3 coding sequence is TGTGCCAGCAGCTTACTACAAGGGCCCTACGAGCAGTACTTC.

Here the CDR3 DNA reads TGTGCCAGCAGCGGACAACAGGGGTTAGGAGAAAAACTGTTTTTT. It yields the protein CASSGQQGLGEKLFF. The V gene is TRBV7-9, the J gene TRBJ1-4; TRBD1 matches 7 bases. CDR3 size: 15 residues. The ends lost 5 bases at V and 8 bases at J; junction bases unmatched: 11. CDR1 is SEHNR and CDR2 is FQNEAQ in the germline V gene (reference sequence).

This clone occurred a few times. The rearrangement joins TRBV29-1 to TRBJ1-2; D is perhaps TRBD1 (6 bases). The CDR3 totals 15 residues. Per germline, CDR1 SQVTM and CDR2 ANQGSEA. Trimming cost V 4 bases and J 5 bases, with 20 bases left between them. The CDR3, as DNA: TGCAGCGTTGTAGGGGCAGGGGAGGAGAGATATGGCTACACCTTC. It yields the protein CSVVGAGEERYGYTF. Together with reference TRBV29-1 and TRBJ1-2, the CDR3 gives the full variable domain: SAVISQKPSRDICQRGTSLTIQCQVDSQVTMMFWYRQQPGQSLTLIATANQGSEATYESGFVIDKFPISRPNLTFSTLTVSNMSPEDSSIYLCSVVGAGEERYGYTFGSGTRLTVV.

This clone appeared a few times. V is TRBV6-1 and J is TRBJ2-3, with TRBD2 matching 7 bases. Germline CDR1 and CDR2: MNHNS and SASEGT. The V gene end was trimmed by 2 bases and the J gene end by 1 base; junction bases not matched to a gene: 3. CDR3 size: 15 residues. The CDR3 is CASSELRGGTDTQYF. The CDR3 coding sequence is TGTGCCAGCAGTGAACTACGGGGGGGCACAGATACGCAGTATTTT.

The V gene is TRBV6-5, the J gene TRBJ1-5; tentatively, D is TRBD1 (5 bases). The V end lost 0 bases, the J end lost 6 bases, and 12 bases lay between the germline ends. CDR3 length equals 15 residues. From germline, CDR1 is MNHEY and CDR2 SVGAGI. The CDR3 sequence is CASSYSSGSAQPQHF. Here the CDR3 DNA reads TGTGCCAGCAGTTACTCGTCAGGGTCGGCTCAGCCCCAGCATTTT.

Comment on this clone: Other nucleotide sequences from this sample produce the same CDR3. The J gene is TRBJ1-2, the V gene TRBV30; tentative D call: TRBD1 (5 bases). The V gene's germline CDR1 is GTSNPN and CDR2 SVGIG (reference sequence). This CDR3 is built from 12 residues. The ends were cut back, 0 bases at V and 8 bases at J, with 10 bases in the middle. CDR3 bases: TGTGCCTGGAGTGTGCGGGGCAGGGGCTACACCTTC. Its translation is CAWSVRGRGYTF.

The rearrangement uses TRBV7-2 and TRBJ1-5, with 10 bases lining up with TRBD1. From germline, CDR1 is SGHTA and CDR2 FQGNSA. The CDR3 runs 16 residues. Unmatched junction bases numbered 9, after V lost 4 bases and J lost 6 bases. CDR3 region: CASSYIGTGEIQPQHF. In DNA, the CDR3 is TGTGCCAGCAGCTATATAGGGACAGGGGAAATTCAGCCCCAGCATTTT.

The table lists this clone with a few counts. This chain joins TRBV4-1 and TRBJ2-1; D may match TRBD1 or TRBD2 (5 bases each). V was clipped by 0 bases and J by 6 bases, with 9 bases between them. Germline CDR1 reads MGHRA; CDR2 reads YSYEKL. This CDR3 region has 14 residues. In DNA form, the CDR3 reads TGCGCCAGCAGCCAAGATGAGGGACGCAATGAGCAGTTCTTC. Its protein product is CASSQDEGRNEQFF.

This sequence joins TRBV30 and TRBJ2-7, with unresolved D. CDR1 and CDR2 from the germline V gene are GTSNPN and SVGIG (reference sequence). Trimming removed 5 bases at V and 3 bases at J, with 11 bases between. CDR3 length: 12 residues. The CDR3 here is CAWALGVYEQYF. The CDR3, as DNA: TGTGCCTGGGCCCTTGGCGTCTACGAGCAGTACTTC.